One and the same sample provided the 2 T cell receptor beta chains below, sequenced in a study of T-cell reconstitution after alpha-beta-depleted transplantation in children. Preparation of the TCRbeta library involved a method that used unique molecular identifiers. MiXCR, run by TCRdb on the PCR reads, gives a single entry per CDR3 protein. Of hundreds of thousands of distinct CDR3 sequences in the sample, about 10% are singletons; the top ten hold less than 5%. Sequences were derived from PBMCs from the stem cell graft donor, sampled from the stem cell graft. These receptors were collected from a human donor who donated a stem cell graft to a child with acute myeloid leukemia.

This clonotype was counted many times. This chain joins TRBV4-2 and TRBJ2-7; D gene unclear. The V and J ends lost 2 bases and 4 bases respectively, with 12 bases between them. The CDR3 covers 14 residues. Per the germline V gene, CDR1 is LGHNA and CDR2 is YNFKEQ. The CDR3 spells CASSQMSQSYEQYF. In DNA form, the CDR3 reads TGTGCCAGCAGCCAAATGTCGCAAAGTTACGAGCAGTACTTC.

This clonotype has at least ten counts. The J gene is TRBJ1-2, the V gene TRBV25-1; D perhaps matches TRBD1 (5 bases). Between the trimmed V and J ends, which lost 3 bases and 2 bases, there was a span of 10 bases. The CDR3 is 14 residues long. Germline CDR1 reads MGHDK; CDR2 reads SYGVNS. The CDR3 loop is CASSEGGINYGYTF. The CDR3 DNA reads TGTGCCAGCAGTGAGGGGGGAATCAACTATGGCTACACCTTC.